Listed here is a single T cell receptor beta chain. Other DNA sequences in the same sample also yield this CDR3. In the original workflow: Amplifying reference gene primers gave estimates of nucleated cell counts. The assay was immunoSEQ multiplex PCR, and TCRdb's table has in-frame clones only and misses some. V, J and clone size reflect that table, while D and trimming were determined from the DNA. The sample has 150,000 to 200,000 clones; roughly 90% are singletons. CDR1 and CDR2 from the germline V gene are LNHDA and SQIVND (reference sequence). V was trimmed by 3 bases and J by 7 bases, leaving 10 bases between them. The length of the CDR3 is 13 residues. The record originates from a study of blood T cell repertoires in COVID-19. Whole-study context: From the United States, Italy and Spain came samples of acute and convalescent COVID-19. PBMCs, B-cell-depleted T cells, or T cells provided the cDNA or gDNA that made up the material.

Seattle patients were enrolled while actively infected and followed longitudinally. Sample: peripheral blood. This TCR derives from a woman aged 60 to 75 with COVID-19, enrolled during active disease. This sequence joins TRBV19 and TRBJ2-1, with a possible D match to TRBD1 (6 bases). Here the CDR3 reads CASSIGQNNEQFF. The CDR3, as DNA: TGTGCCAGTAGTATTGGACAGAATAATGAGCAGTTCTTC. The whole variable domain, remainder taken from reference TRBV19 and TRBJ2-1, is DGGITQSPKYLFRKEGQNVTLSCEQNLNHDAMYWYRQDPGQGLRLIYYSQIVNDFQKGDIAEGYSVSREKKESFPLTVTSAQKNPTAFYLCASSIGQNNEQFFGPGTRLTVL.